These 10 T cell receptor beta chains originate from one sample sequenced in a study of blood T cell repertoires in COVID-19. TCRdb's table, derived via immunoSEQ multiplex PCR, lists solely in-frame clones and lacks some. The table includes roughly 220,000 clones, roughly 80% detected once. Material for sequencing was peripheral blood. These receptors were obtained from a woman aged 60-70 years who had recovered from COVID-19.

This sequence joins TRBV7-9 and TRBJ2-7; D unresolved. Germline V CDR1 and CDR2: SEHNR, FQNEAQ (reference sequence). The CDR3 loop spans 13 amino acids. V was clipped by 2 bases and J by 4 bases, with 9 bases between them. The CDR3 DNA reads TGTGCCAGCAGCTTAAGTACACGTTACGAGCAGTACTTC. It translates to CASSLSTRYEQYF.

The J gene is TRBJ1-2, the V gene TRBV5-1; 10 bases match TRBD1. This CDR3 has 15 residues. V lost 4 bases to trimming and J lost 7 bases; unmatched junction nucleotides: 10. Germline V gene sequence: CDR1 SGHRS, CDR2 YFSETQ. The CDR3 sequence is CASSPEGQGYGGYTF. CDR3 DNA: TGCGCCAGCAGCCCGGAGGGACAGGGGTATGGTGGCTACACCTTC.

The CDR3 protein is CASSEGEYEQYF. The CDR3 DNA reads as TGTGCCAGCAGTGAAGGGGAGTACGAGCAGTACTTC. The genes are TRBV2 and TRBJ2-7; D might be TRBD2 (5 bases). The CDR3 has 12 amino acids. Trimming left V 1 base short and J 4 bases short, with 5 bases between. Looked up from germline, CDR1 is SNHLY and CDR2 is FYNNEI.

Here the CDR3 reads CASSLLATNEKLFF. As DNA, the CDR3 is TGTGCCAGCAGCCTATTAGCAACTAATGAAAAACTGTTTTTT. The chain uses TRBV3-1 (or the pseudogene TRBV3-2) and TRBJ1-4; D unresolved. Looked up from germline, CDR1 is LGHDT and CDR2 is YNNKEL (reference sequence). The V end lost 4 bases, the J end lost 0 bases, and 6 bases lay between the germline ends. The CDR3 contains 14 residues.

This clone was seen once. This chain joins TRBV7-2 and TRBJ2-7; 9 positions agree with TRBD1. The CDR3 runs to 17 residues. J gave up 5 bases and V 3 bases, and 14 bases lay outside the gene matches. Germline V gives CDR1 SGHTA, CDR2 FQGNSA. The CDR3 spells CASSFRPGGQGRNEQYF. The CDR3 DNA is TGTGCCAGCAGCTTCCGGCCCGGCGGACAGGGGCGCAACGAGCAGTACTTC.

The chain has TRBV14 and TRBJ1-2, with D possibly being TRBD1 (6 bases). V was trimmed by 3 bases and J by 1 base, leaving 9 bases between them. CDR3 length equals 14 residues. The germline V gene has CDR1 SGHDN and CDR2 FVKESK. CDR3 sequence: CASSQGASNYGYTF. The CDR3 DNA reads as TGTGCCAGCAGCCAGGGGGCCAGTAACTATGGCTACACCTTC.

The chain recombines TRBV21-1 with TRBJ1-4. TRBV21-1 is noted as a pseudogene. The CDR3 consists of 16 residues. The CDR3 is CASSRVKGGANEKLFF. Here the CDR3 DNA reads TGTGCCAGCAGCAGAGTTAAGGGGGGGGCTAATGAAAAACTGTTTTTT.

This clone was seen once. The chain carries TRBV5-1 and TRBJ2-5; TRBD2 aligns across 8 bases. The CDR3 sequence is 14 residues long. V lost 4 bases to trimming and J lost 5 bases; unmatched junction nucleotides: 7. Looked up from germline, CDR1 is SGHRS and CDR2 is YFSETQ. CDR3: CASSSRGGPETQYF. The CDR3 nucleotides read TGCGCCAGCAGCAGTCGGGGGGGCCCCGAGACCCAGTACTTC.

In nucleotides, the CDR3 is TGTGCCATCAGTGCAAGACAGGGTTTGGACACTGAAGCTTTCTTT. Its translation: CAISARQGLDTEAFF. The chain recombines TRBV10-3 with TRBJ1-1; 7 nucleotides line up with TRBD1. Trimming removed 4 bases from V and 3 bases from J; junction bases left unmatched: 8. CDR1 and CDR2 (germline): ENHRY, SYGVKD. The CDR3 covers 15 residues.

This clone was seen many times. In nucleotides, the CDR3 is TGTGCCAGCTCACCACGTCGGCAGGGTGAAGGCTACACCTTC. Its protein product is CASSPRRQGEGYTF. V and J are TRBV18 and TRBJ1-2; weak D call: TRBD1 (5 bases). V shed 1 base and J shed 8 bases, with 14 bases lying between them. CDR3 length: 14 residues. Germline lookup yields CDR1 KGHSH and CDR2 LQKENI.